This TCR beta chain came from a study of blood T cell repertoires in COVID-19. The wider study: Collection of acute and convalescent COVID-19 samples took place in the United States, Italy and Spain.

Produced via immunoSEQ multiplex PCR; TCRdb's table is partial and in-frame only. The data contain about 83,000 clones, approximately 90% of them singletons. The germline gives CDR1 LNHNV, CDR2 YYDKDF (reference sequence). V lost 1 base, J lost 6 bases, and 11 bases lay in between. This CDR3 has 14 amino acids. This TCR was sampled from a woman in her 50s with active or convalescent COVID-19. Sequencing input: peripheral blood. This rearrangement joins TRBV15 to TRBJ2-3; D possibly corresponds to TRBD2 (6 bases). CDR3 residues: CATSRGGLADTQYF. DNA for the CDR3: TGTGCCACCAGCAGAGGGGGACTTGCCGATACGCAGTATTTT.